This TCR beta chain was observed in a study of T cell repertoires in cytomegalovirus infection. Each CDR3 protein is one row after TCRdb ran MiXCR on the reads. The table has 900,000 to 950,000 distinct CDR3 sequences, approximately 31% seen once. V shed 3 bases and J 4 bases; nucleotides not matched to a gene: 9. Germline CDR1 SGDLS, CDR2 YYNGEE. The CDR3 runs 16 residues. About this clonotype itself: What it recognizes is unknown.

Sequenced here: cultured CD8+ T cells from PBMCs, sampled from culture after CMV antigen stimulation. The chain combines TRBV9 with TRBJ2-2, with 7 bases aligning to TRBD1. The sequence derives from a human donor in good health (CMV status not recorded). Some clones in this sample may be carry-over from other donors' samples. The CDR3 spells CASSAPGQLITGELFF. For the CDR3, the DNA is TGTGCCAGCAGCGCCCCGGGACAGCTTATCACCGGGGAGCTGTTTTTT.